This T cell receptor (beta chain) derives from a study of neurological immune-mediated disorders. Study overall: Relapsing-remitting disease affected about 31, and secondary progressive 3, of around 34 multiple sclerosis patients. Study observations and caveats: The absence of any CDR3 amino acid sequence shared by expanded clones across subjects suggests that repertoires were private in all groups.

This CDR3 contains 18 residues. cDNA was made by 5'RACE with 10-nucleotide random UMIs. MiXCR was run by TCRdb on the 5' RACE reads, yielding one entry per CDR3 protein. The sample yields roughly 76,000 distinct CDR3 sequences, more than 3% seen once. This clonotype was seen repeatedly, ten times or more. Its antigen is currently unknown. The TCR originated in a woman aged 45 to 65 with multiple sclerosis. The sample was PBMCs. This rearrangement joins TRBV21-1 to TRBJ1-5; TRBD1, the table's D call, was not compared with the DNA. TRBV21-1 represents a pseudogene. This chain's CDR3 is CASSKEGQGIPCNQPQHF. The CDR3 bases are TGTGCCAGCAGCAAAGAGGGACAGGGTATACCTTGCAATCAGCCCCAGCATTTT.